This entry is about one T cell receptor (beta chain). TCRdb reprocessed the 5' RACE reads with MiXCR, giving one entry per CDR3 protein. The data show 200,000 to 300,000 distinct CDR3 sequences, 10% to 15% seen once. The germline V gene encodes CDR1 DFQATT and CDR2 SNEGSKA (reference sequence). With V trimmed by 3 bases and J by 5 bases, 5 bases remained unmatched. The CDR3 is 14 residues long. This specimen comes from a study of T cells after yellow fever vaccination. This chain uses TRBV20-1 with TRBJ2-5; the match to TRBD2 covers 11 bases. The sequencing here drew on CD4+ T cells sorted from PBMCs, taken 45 days after the yellow fever booster vaccination. This clonotype originated in a man younger than 45 who received the YFV17D yellow fever vaccine. For the CDR3, the DNA is TGCAGTGCTAGCTCACTAGCGGGAGTGGAGACCCAGTACTTC. Protein sequence: CSASSLAGVETQYF.